The T cell receptor (beta chain) described here comes from a study of beta chain features in type 1 diabetes (dated by TCRdb to the late 2010s). Regarding the study in general: Patients and healthy donors did not differ in mean age, gender distribution, total cell number or subset yield. Whereas all 28 donors provided naive and central memory subsets, regulatory and stem cell-like memory subsets were isolated from just 8 patients and about 8 healthy donors. A total of roughly 98,000,000 sorted cells were examined across all samples, and RNA yield correlated strongly with the number of cells per subset. The study compared TCRB repertoires of sorted circulating CD4+ T cell subsets between recently diagnosed type 1 diabetes patients and matched healthy donors.

The entire isolated RNA was reverse transcribed using the High Capacity cDNA Reverse Transcription Kit, and thus expressed TCRB transcripts were sequenced. Deep immunoSEQ sequencing was performed on naive, central memory and regulatory T cell samples, with an average of approximately 4 million total reads per sample. Sorted cells were lysed in RLT buffer, and RNA was extracted using DNase-treated RNeasy Micro or Mini kits according to cell number. Each cell subset was processed on its own to prevent cross-contamination, while patient and healthy donor samples were processed together. TCRB sequences were amplified from cDNA with the immunoSEQ multiplex PCR, producing 87-bp fragments spanning the CDR3 region. The amplicons were sequenced using the Illumina HiSeq platform. Concerning the study's data processing: Synthetic template baselines were used to correct PCR bias computationally, reads within Hamming distance 2 were collapsed together, and singletons that could not be merged were discarded. Reads were aligned against IMGT so that V, D and J genes, CDR3 length and insertions or deletions at six rearrangement sites could be assigned. Within each subset, clonotype counts were normalized to sorted cell number, and only after that were true diversity and Gini coefficients computed with the tcR R package. The overlap coefficient, calculated on TCRB nucleotide sequences, was used to quantify repertoire sharing. Out-of-frame TCRB sequences from naive cells were analyzed to stand in for the pre-selection repertoire. TCRdb took this table from immuneACCESS and kept in-frame rearrangements with V and J called. Such tables lack part of the clones; where checked against another copy, unresolved V genes explain under half of the gap, and the rest is unexplained. Clone size and the V and J calls come from that table; the DNA yielded D and trimming. The sample table contains hundreds of thousands of clones; only one count was recorded for roughly 16% of them. About 0.087% of the sample rests with the top ten.

What the authors observed across the whole study: In all four CD4+ subsets, TCRB CDR3 length was moderately but significantly shorter in type 1 diabetes patients. Naive, central memory and regulatory TCRB repertoires appeared to be more alike among patients than among healthy donors. Shorter templates might have been favored by PCR, but patient and control samples were amplified and corrected together, so both groups would have been affected equally by any skew. Because small numbers of individuals were included in the HLA sub-analyses, any influence of HLA type on TCRB rearrangement was left unresolved. Because cDNA rather than genomic DNA was sequenced, highly expressing activated cells could have been over-represented, although no difference in activation and CD3 levels was found between groups. At VDJ recombination sites, type 1 diabetes patients had fewer insertions and more deleted nucleotides, which implies abnormalities in thymic rearrangement.

The CDR3 sequence holds 16 residues, the cysteine and phenylalanine included. The kept DNA is CDR3 alone, 48 bases in frame from the first base. V loses 5 bases at its end and J loses 6 bases; junction bases beyond the gene matches: 12. Taken from the germline V gene, the CDR1 and CDR2 loops are SGHDT and YYEEEE. Only a few counts were recorded for this clone. There is no known antigen for this receptor. Base-call qualities are not available, and no considerably larger clone is one nucleotide away. A single peripheral blood draw of around 100 mL on average was collected from each donor into heparinised tubes. Naive, central memory, regulatory and stem cell-like memory CD4+ T cells were sorted on a BD FACSAria II using a panel including CD45RO, CCR7, CD25, CD127, CD95 and CD27. A purity above 95% was achieved for all sorted populations. PBMCs were isolated immediately by Lymphoprep density gradient centrifugation and stained directly without culture. So that batch effects would be minimized, each experiment stained and sorted samples in pairs, pairing one healthy donor with one patient.

In this chain, TRBV5-6 is recombined with TRBJ2-3, with 10 bases aligning to TRBD1. The sequence was obtained from a man aged 18-30 years in good health. Sample: naive CD4+ T cells from blood. What the cell subset or site label conveys for this sample: true naive CD4+ T cells. CDR3 protein: CASRRTGGTIRDTQYF. In nucleotide form, the sequence is TGTGCCAGCAGGAGGACAGGGGGAACGATCAGGGATACGCAGTATTTT.